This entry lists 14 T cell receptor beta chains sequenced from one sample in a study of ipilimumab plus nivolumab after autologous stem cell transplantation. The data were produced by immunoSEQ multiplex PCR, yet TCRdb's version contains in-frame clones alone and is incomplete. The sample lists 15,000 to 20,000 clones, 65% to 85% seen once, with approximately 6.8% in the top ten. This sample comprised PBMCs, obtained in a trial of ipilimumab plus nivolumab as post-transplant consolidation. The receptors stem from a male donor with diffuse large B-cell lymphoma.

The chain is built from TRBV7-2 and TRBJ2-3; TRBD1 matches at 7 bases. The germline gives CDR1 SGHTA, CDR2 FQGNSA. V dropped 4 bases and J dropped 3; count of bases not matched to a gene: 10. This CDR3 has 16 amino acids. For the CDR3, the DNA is TGTGCCAGCAGCTCCGACCGACAGGGAAGTACAGATACGCAGTATTTT. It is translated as CASSSDRQGSTDTQYF.

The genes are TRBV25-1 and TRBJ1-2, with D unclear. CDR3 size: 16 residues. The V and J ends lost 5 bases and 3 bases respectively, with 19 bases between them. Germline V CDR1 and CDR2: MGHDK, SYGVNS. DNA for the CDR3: TGTGCCAGCAGTCCATCATGGTTCTTAGGATACTATGGCTACACCTTC. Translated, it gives CASSPSWFLGYYGYTF.

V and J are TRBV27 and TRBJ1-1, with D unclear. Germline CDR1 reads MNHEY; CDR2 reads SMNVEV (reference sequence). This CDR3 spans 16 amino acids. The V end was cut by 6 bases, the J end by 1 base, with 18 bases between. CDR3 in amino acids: CASRPRADRRNTEAFF. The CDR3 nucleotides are TGTGCCAGCAGACCGCGCGCGGACCGGCGGAACACTGAAGCTTTCTTT.

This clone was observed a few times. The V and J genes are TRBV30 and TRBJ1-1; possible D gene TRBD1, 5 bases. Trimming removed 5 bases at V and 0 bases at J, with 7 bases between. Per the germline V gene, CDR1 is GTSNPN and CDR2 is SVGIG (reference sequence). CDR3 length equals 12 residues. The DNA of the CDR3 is TGTGCCTGGGACAGACTGAACACTGAAGCTTTCTTT. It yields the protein CAWDRLNTEAFF. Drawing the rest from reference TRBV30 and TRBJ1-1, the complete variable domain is SQTIHQWPATLVQPVGSPLSLECTVEGTSNPNLYWYRQAAGRGLQLLFYSVGIGQISSEVPQNLSASRPQDRQFILSSKKLLLSDSGFYLCAWDRLNTEAFFGQGTRLTVV.

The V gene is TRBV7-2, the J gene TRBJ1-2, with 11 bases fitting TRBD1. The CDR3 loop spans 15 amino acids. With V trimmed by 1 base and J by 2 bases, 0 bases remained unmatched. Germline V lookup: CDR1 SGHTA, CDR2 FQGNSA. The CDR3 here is CASSLGTGGNYGYTF. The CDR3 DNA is TGTGCCAGCAGCTTAGGGACAGGGGGCAACTATGGCTACACCTTC.

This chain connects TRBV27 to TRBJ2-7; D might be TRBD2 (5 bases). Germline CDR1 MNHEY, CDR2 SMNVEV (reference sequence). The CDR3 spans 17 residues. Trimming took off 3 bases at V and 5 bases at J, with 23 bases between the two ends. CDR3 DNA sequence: TGTGCCAGCAGTTTCTCGGGCGCCGGGATCTTGATCGACGAGCAGTACTTC. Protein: CASSFSGAGILIDEQYF.

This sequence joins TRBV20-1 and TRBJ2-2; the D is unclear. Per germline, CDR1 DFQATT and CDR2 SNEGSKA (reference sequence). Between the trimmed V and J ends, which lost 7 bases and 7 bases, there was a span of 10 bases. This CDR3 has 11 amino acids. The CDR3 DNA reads TGCAGTGGGTACATAAACGGGGAGCTGTTTTTT. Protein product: CSGYINGELFF.

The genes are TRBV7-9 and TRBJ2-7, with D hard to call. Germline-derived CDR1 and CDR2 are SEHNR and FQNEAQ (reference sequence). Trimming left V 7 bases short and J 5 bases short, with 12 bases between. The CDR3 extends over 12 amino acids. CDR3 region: CASTIADDEQYF. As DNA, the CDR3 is TGTGCCAGCACCATCGCGGATGACGAGCAGTACTTC.

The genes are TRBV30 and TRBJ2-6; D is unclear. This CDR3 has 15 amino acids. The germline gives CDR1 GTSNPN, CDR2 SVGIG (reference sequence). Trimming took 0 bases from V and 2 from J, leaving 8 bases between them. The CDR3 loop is CAWSVGDPGANVLTF. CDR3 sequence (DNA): TGTGCCTGGAGTGTAGGTGACCCTGGGGCCAACGTCCTGACTTTC.

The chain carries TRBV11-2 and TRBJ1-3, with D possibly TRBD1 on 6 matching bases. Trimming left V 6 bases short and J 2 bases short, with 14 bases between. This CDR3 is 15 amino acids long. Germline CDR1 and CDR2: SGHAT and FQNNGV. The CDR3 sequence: CASRWTDSPGNTIYF. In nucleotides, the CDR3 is TGTGCCAGCAGATGGACAGATTCTCCTGGAAACACCATATATTTT.

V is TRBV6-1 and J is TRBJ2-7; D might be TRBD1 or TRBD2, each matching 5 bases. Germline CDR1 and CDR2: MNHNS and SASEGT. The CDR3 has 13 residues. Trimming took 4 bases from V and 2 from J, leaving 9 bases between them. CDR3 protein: CASSGGLTYEQYF. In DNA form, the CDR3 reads TGTGCCAGCAGTGGGGGGTTAACCTACGAGCAGTACTTC.

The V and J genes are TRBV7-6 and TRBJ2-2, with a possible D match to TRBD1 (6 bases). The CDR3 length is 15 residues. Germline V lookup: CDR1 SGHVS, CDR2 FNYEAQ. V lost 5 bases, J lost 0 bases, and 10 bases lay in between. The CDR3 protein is CASSRTATNTGELFF. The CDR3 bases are TGTGCCAGCAGCCGGACAGCTACGAACACCGGGGAGCTGTTTTTT.

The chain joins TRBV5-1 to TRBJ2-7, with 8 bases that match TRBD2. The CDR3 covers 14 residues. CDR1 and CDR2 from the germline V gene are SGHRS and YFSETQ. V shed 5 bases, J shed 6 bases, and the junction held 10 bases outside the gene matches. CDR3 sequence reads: CASSYGTRGSEQYF. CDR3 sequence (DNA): TGCGCCAGCAGTTACGGGACTAGAGGGAGCGAGCAGTACTTC.

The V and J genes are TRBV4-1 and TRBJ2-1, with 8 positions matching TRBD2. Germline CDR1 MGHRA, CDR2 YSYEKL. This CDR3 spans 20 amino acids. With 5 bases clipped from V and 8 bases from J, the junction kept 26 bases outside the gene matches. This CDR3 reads CASSTPQGPPAGGRLDEQFF. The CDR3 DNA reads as TGCGCCAGCAGCACCCCCCAGGGTCCCCCCGCGGGGGGCCGTTTGGATGAGCAGTTCTTC.